This T cell receptor (beta chain) was sequenced for a study of T cell repertoires in cytomegalovirus infection. Whole-study context: The public TCR beta signatures pointed to both CMV infection and matching HLA type. Overall study findings and caveats: HLA-C-restricted CMV-specific TCR beta clonotypes prevailed in the ex vivo response. Cumulative public TCR beta family frequency identified CMV carriers with the relevant HLA.

TCRdb passed the reads through MiXCR, listing each CDR3 protein once. Of about 700,000 distinct CDR3 sequences listed, about 33% are singletons. Remarks on this clonotype: Its matching antigen is unknown.

This TCR came from a human donor in good health (CMV status not recorded). Some clones in this sample may be carry-over from other donors' samples. The source was cultured PBMCs, collected from culture after CMV antigen stimulation.

CDR3 sequence (DNA): TGTGCCAGCAGCCGGGACGACTATGGCTACACCTTC. As protein: CASSRDDYGYTF. The rearrangement links TRBV2 to TRBJ1-2; maybe TRBD1 (5 bases). In germline, CDR1 is SNHLY, CDR2 FYNNEI. Trimming shortened V by 6 bases and J by 3 bases, and 8 bases separated the two germline ends. This CDR3 comprises 12 residues.